A single sample is the source of the 23 T cell receptor beta chains below, sequenced in a study of blood T cell repertoires in COVID-19. The assay was immunoSEQ multiplex PCR, and TCRdb's table has in-frame clones only and misses some. Of 60,000 to 85,000 clones detected, 75% to 90% appear once; the ten largest clones hold 15% to 20%. Sample: peripheral blood. The source is a human donor in a cohort sampled during active COVID-19.

The V gene is TRBV7-2, the J gene TRBJ2-3, with D possibly matching TRBD2 (5 bases). V was trimmed by 1 base and J by 2 bases, leaving 13 bases between them. The germline V gene has CDR1 SGHTA and CDR2 FQGNSA. The CDR3 is made up of 16 amino acids. The CDR3 nucleotides are TGTGCCAGCAGCTTAGTAGGGCTAGCTGTCACAGATACGCAGTATTTT. This gives the protein CASSLVGLAVTDTQYF.

This clone was observed a handful of times. V is TRBV4-3 and J is TRBJ2-2; 7 bases map to TRBD2. Per germline, CDR1 LGHNA and CDR2 YSLEER. V was pared by 6 bases and J by 4 bases, with 8 bases of the junction left unmatched. The CDR3 length is 15 residues. CDR3 region: CASRSSWGGTGELFF. DNA for the CDR3: TGCGCCAGCAGATCCTCTTGGGGGGGCACCGGGGAGCTGTTTTTT.

The chain couples TRBV5-1 to TRBJ2-5, with D possibly being TRBD1 (5 bases). From germline, CDR1 is SGHRS and CDR2 YFSETQ. The CDR3 is 14 residues long. With 0 bases removed from V and 0 bases from J, the gap between germline ends came to 6 bases. CDR3 residues: CASSLGQNQETQYF. In DNA form, the CDR3 reads TGCGCCAGCAGCTTGGGACAGAACCAAGAGACCCAGTACTTC.

This clone was detected only once. The V call is TRBV7-9, the J call TRBJ1-1; maybe TRBD1 (5 bases). The germline V gene has CDR1 SEHNR and CDR2 FQNEAQ (reference sequence). The V and J ends lost 3 bases and 6 bases respectively, with 11 bases between them. The CDR3 spans 13 residues. The CDR3 DNA is TGTGCCAGCAGCTTTCAGGGTCGGGCTGAAGCTTTCTTT. Amino acids: CASSFQGRAEAFF.

The chain has TRBV14 and TRBJ1-1; D is uncertain. Deletions cut 0 bases from V and 2 bases from J, with 10 bases between. The CDR3 extends over 15 amino acids. CDR1 and CDR2 from the germline V gene are SGHDN and FVKESK. The CDR3 nucleotides read TGTGCCAGCAGCCAAGACGAACCGACAAACACTGAAGCTTTCTTT. Amino acids: CASSQDEPTNTEAFF.

CDR3 sequence (DNA): TGTGCCAGTAGAATGGACAGGGTTAACACCGGGGAGCTGTTTTTT. It is translated as CASRMDRVNTGELFF. The chain couples TRBV19 to TRBJ2-2, with 8 bases identical to TRBD1. Losses at the gene ends were 6 bases for V and 2 bases for J; bases not matched to a gene: 5. The CDR3 consists of 15 residues. Germline lookup yields CDR1 LNHDA and CDR2 SQIVND (reference sequence).

V and J are TRBV27 and TRBJ2-1, with D tentatively TRBD2 (6 bases). The CDR3 sequence is 15 residues long. The germline V gene has CDR1 MNHEY and CDR2 SMNVEV (reference sequence). V lost 10 bases and J lost 7, with 23 bases in between. CDR3 bases: TGTGCCACCAAACGACATACGGGAGAGACGAATGAGCAGTTCTTC. It is translated as CATKRHTGETNEQFF.

This sequence joins TRBV2 and TRBJ2-3, with 7 bases matching TRBD2. There are 16 residues in the CDR3. Germline trimming cut 5 bases from V and 1 base from J; bases unmatched to any gene: 9. Germline CDR1 SNHLY, CDR2 FYNNEI. This CDR3 reads CASSSRRAGGTDTQYF. The CDR3 bases are TGTGCCAGCAGTTCCCGTAGGGCGGGGGGCACAGATACGCAGTATTTT.

The rearrangement uses TRBV4-2 and TRBJ2-5; 7 bases line up with TRBD2. CDR1 LGHNA and CDR2 YNFKEQ come from the germline V gene. V dropped 0 bases and J dropped 4; count of bases not matched to a gene: 11. The CDR3 consists of 17 residues. The CDR3 reads CASSQDHGSPGGETQYF. CDR3 DNA: TGTGCCAGCAGCCAAGACCACGGGTCCCCGGGAGGAGAGACCCAGTACTTC.

The chain couples TRBV9 to TRBJ2-2; 10 positions match TRBD2. This CDR3 spans 17 amino acids. Germline trimming cut 0 bases from V and 5 bases from J; bases unmatched to any gene: 7. Germline V gene sequence: CDR1 SGDLS, CDR2 YYNGEE. In nucleotides, the CDR3 is TGTGCCAGCAGCGTAGCCCCCATAGCGGGAGGTACCGGGGAGCTGTTTTTT. Translated, it gives CASSVAPIAGGTGELFF.

Comment on this clone: Other DNA sequences from this sample encode an identical CDR3 as well. The genes are TRBV4-3 and TRBJ2-1; 9 bases line up with TRBD1. The trim removed 0 bases at V and 2 bases at J, leaving 2 bases unmatched. The CDR3 loop spans 16 amino acids. Looked up from germline, CDR1 is LGHNA and CDR2 is YSLEER. CDR3 sequence reads: CASSQEYRGPYNEQFF. DNA for the CDR3: TGCGCCAGCAGCCAAGAGTACAGGGGGCCCTACAATGAGCAGTTCTTC.

This clone appeared a single time. This rearrangement joins TRBV5-1 to TRBJ2-7, with D unclear. This CDR3 has 12 amino acids. Per the germline V gene, CDR1 is SGHRS and CDR2 is YFSETQ. The ends were cut back, 3 bases at V and 0 bases at J, with 4 bases in the middle. Here the CDR3 reads CASSWSSYEQYF. CDR3 nucleotide sequence: TGCGCCAGCAGCTGGAGCTCCTACGAGCAGTACTTC.

This chain links TRBV25-1 with TRBJ1-2; D is unclear. The CDR3 runs 12 residues. V gave up 4 bases and J gave up 4 bases, with 7 bases separating them. Germline V lookup: CDR1 MGHDK, CDR2 SYGVNS. This CDR3 reads CASSGPLYGYTF. CDR3 nucleotide sequence: TGTGCCAGCAGTGGTCCCCTCTATGGCTACACCTTC.

The CDR3 DNA follows: TGTGCCAGCAGCTTGGTCGGGTTCTCCTACGAGCAGTACTTC. Translating gives CASSLVGFSYEQYF. The V call is TRBV5-8, the J call TRBJ2-7; the D is unclear. This CDR3 has 14 amino acids. Germline CDR1 and CDR2: SGHTS and YDEGEE. The V end lost 0 bases, the J end lost 0 bases, and 7 bases lay between the germline ends.

The chain is built from TRBV6-2 or TRBV6-3 and TRBJ2-2; 9 nucleotides match TRBD2. Germline V gives CDR1 MNHEY, CDR2 SVGEGT. There are 19 residues in the CDR3. The J segment lost 0 bases and the V segment lost 2 bases, leaving 10 bases of the junction unmatched. The CDR3 DNA reads TGTGCCAGCAGTTACCTGCTAGCGGGGATGTTCGCGAACACCGGGGAGCTGTTTTTT. Translated, it gives CASSYLLAGMFANTGELFF.

The V and J genes are TRBV2 and TRBJ2-7; D is unresolved. Trimming stripped 5 bases from V and 2 bases from J, with 10 bases between. This CDR3 is 13 amino acids long. CDR1 is SNHLY and CDR2 is FYNNEI in the germline V gene. CDR3 loop: CASSLPLTYEQYF. DNA of the CDR3: TGTGCCAGCAGTCTCCCACTAACCTACGAGCAGTACTTC. The full variable domain, completed using reference TRBV2 and TRBJ2-7, is EPEVTQTPSHQVTQMGQEVILRCVPISNHLYFYWYRQILGQKVEFLVSFYNNEISEKSEIFDDQFSVERPDGSNFTLKIRSTKLEDSAMYFCASSLPLTYEQYFGPGTRLTVT.

This chain joins TRBV7-9 and TRBJ2-7; D remains ambiguous. Germline V gives CDR1 SEHNR, CDR2 FQNEAQ (reference sequence). Trimming cost V 1 base and J 7 bases, with 17 bases left between them. This CDR3 has 15 residues. CDR3 bases: TGTGCCAGCAGCTTAGTCGCAGGTGGTTTGTGGGAGCAGTACTTC. Its translation is CASSLVAGGLWEQYF.

The chain links TRBV19 to TRBJ2-1; 7 positions agree with TRBD1. Germline loops: CDR1 LNHDA, CDR2 SQIVND (reference sequence). Trimming took 6 bases from V and 2 from J; bases not matched to a gene: 1. The CDR3 extends over 13 amino acids. CDR3 sequence reads: CASRDRTYNEQFF. In DNA, the CDR3 is TGTGCCAGTAGGGACAGGACCTACAATGAGCAGTTCTTC.

This clone is a singleton in its sample. This sequence joins TRBV5-4 and TRBJ2-6, with D perhaps matching TRBD2 (6 bases). CDR1 and CDR2 from the germline V gene are SGHNT and YYREEE (reference sequence). This CDR3 contains 16 residues. With 4 bases removed from V and 2 bases from J, the gap between germline ends came to 13 bases. The CDR3 nucleotides read TGTGCCAGCAGCCCTTCGGGAGCCCCTGGGGCCAACGTCCTGACTTTC. Its translation: CASSPSGAPGANVLTF.

The rearrangement uses TRBV5-5 and TRBJ1-4; unclear D gene. V lost 1 base to trimming and J lost 5 bases, with 12 bases between them. The CDR3 extends over 15 amino acids. Per the germline V gene, CDR1 is SGHKS and CDR2 is YYEKEE (reference sequence). The CDR3 DNA follows: TGTGCCAGCAGCTTGCGGCGGCGCGGAAATGAAAAACTGTTTTTT. Protein sequence: CASSLRRRGNEKLFF. Looking up the rest from reference TRBV5-5 and TRBJ1-4 gives the full variable domain: DAGVTQSPTHLIKTRGQQVTLRCSPISGHKSVSWYQQVLGQGPQFIFQYYEKEERGRGNFPDRFSARQFPNYSSELNVNALLLGDSALYLCASSLRRRGNEKLFFGSGTQLSVL.

In this sample, this clone turned up a few times. The rearrangement links TRBV18 to TRBJ2-7; a weak D match, TRBD1 (6 bases). CDR3 length: 16 amino acids. V lost 4 bases, J lost 0 bases, and 16 bases lay in between. Germline CDR1 is KGHSH and CDR2 is LQKENI. The CDR3 sequence is CASSREQVDSSYEQYF. DNA for the CDR3: TGTGCCAGCTCACGTGAACAAGTGGACAGCTCCTACGAGCAGTACTTC.

The J gene is TRBJ2-3, the V gene TRBV5-4; 16 bases fit TRBD2. The CDR3 has 19 amino acids. The junction had 8 bases not matched to a gene; V was cut back by 4 bases and J by 0 bases. In germline, CDR1 is SGHNT, CDR2 YYREEE (reference sequence). CDR3 in amino acids: CASSPGTSGGVTSTDTQYF. In DNA, the CDR3 is TGTGCCAGCAGCCCCGGGACTAGCGGGGGGGTAACTAGCACAGATACGCAGTATTTT.

The chain uses TRBV7-3 and TRBJ2-1, with 8 bases aligning to TRBD1. There are 13 residues in the CDR3. CDR1 and CDR2 (germline): SGHTA, FQGTGA. V was clipped by 4 bases and J by 8 bases; unmatched bases: 4. Here the CDR3 reads CASSSTGVHEQFF. Here the CDR3 DNA reads TGTGCCAGCAGCTCGACAGGGGTCCATGAGCAGTTCTTC.